This is a list of T cell receptor beta chains from one sample in a study of type 1 regulatory T cells. TCRdb independently ran MiXCR on the reads; one entry per CDR3 protein. The table has fewer than 25,000 distinct CDR3 sequences, around half seen once. Which antigens these TCRs recognize remains unknown. Material: cultured T cells, either the whole culture or a sorted T cell fraction (not recorded which). The receptors were sampled from a human donor in good health. Each CDR3 is given with its conserved first and last residue. D genes are given only for firm matches. Clone sizes are given selectively: once, few, many, or a class where the clone is expanded.

D gene | clone size | J gene | V gene | CDR3 DNA | CDR3 protein
TRBD2 | . | TRBJ2-1 | TRBV12-3/TRBV12-4 | TGTGCCAGCAGTCCGGGACTAGCGGGCGATGAGCAGTTCTTC | CASSPGLAGDEQFF
. | . | TRBJ2-6 | TRBV10-3 | TGTGCCATCAGTGACGGTGGGGCCAACGTCCTGACTTTC | CAISDGGANVLTF
. | . | TRBJ1-4 | TRBV7-9 | TGTGCCAGCAGCGAAACAGGGTTTATTAATGAAAAACTGTTTTTT | CASSETGFINEKLFF
. | . | TRBJ1-1 | TRBV18 | TGTGCCAGCTCACCGACAGCACTGGGGACTGAAGCTTTCTTT | CASSPTALGTEAFF
. | . | TRBJ1-2 | TRBV12-3/TRBV12-4 | TGTGCCAGCAGTTTGGGGGGCTTCAGCTATGGCTACACCTTC | CASSLGGFSYGYTF
. | . | TRBJ1-3 | TRBV6-6 | TGTGCCAGCAGGGAAGTCTCTGGAAACACCATATATTTT | CASREVSGNTIYF
TRBD1 | . | TRBJ2-7 | TRBV19 | TGTGCCAGTAGTAGTGTAAGGGACAGCGGCTCCTACGAGCAGTACTTC | CASSSVRDSGSYEQYF
. | few | TRBJ1-6 | TRBV6-6 | TGTGCCAGCAGCCCTACGGACAGTCCTAATTCACCCCTCCACTTT | CASSPTDSPNSPLHF
. | . | TRBJ2-2 | TRBV9 | TGTGCCAGCAGCATAGTTGGACTCACCCGGGAGCTGTTTTTT | CASSIVGLTRELFF
TRBD2 | . | TRBJ2-2 | TRBV29-1 | TGCAGCGGGCGGGGGAGTGACGGGGAGCTGTTTTTT | CSGRGSDGELFF
. | . | TRBJ1-2 | TRBV7-2 | TGTGCCAGCAGCTTACCCTTGGGACGACAGTATGGCTACACCTTC | CASSLPLGRQYGYTF
TRBD1 | few | TRBJ1-1 | TRBV20-1 | TGCAGTGCTAGAACAGGGGGAAACACTGAAGCTTTCTTT | CSARTGGNTEAFF
. | . | TRBJ2-1 | TRBV7-2 | TGTGCCAGCAGCCCCCAGCGGTCCGGAAACAATGAGCAGTTCTTC | CASSPQRSGNNEQFF
. | few | TRBJ1-6 | TRBV12-3/TRBV12-4 | TGTGCCAGCAGTCTAGTAGCAGGACAGTTGCCCCTCCACTTT | CASSLVAGQLPLHF
. | once | TRBJ2-1 | TRBV20-1 | TGCAGTGCTAGAGATCGGTGGCGGAACTCCTACAATGAGCAGTTCTTC | CSARDRWRNSYNEQFF
TRBD2 | many | TRBJ2-2 | TRBV10-3 | TGTGCCATCAGTTTCGTGGCGGGGGGAAACACCGGGGAGCTGTTTTTT | CAISFVAGGNTGELFF
TRBD2 | . | TRBJ2-7 | TRBV4-1 | TGCGCCAGCAGCCAGTGGGGTAGCGGGGACGAGCAGTACTTC | CASSQWGSGDEQYF
TRBD1 | . | TRBJ1-1 | TRBV2 | TGTGCCAGCAGGGGGGACAGAGTGAACACTGAAGCTTTCTTT | CASRGDRVNTEAFF
TRBD1 | . | TRBJ1-2 | TRBV5-6 | TGTGCCAGCAGCTTGTTTCAGGGGGTCGGCTATGGCTACACCTTC | CASSLFQGVGYGYTF
. | once | TRBJ2-5 | TRBV7-2 | TGTGCCAGCAGCGACGCGATGGACGGCCAAGAGACCCAGTACTTC | CASSDAMDGQETQYF
TRBD1 | . | TRBJ2-1 | TRBV7-8 | TGTGCCAGCAACGACAGGGAGAGGTCCTACAATGAGCAGTTCTTC | CASNDRERSYNEQFF
. | . | TRBJ1-1 | TRBV6-5 | TGTGCCAGCAGTTCACTAACCGGGATAGAAGCTTTCTTT | CASSSLTGIEAFF
. | . | TRBJ2-5 | TRBV7-2 | TGTGCCAGCAGTGGAGGAGGCAGGGTAGAGACCCAGTACTTC | CASSGGGRVETQYF
. | . | TRBJ2-3 | TRBV27 | TGTGCCAGCAGTGTTACGGGGGCCTCAGCGCAGTATTTT | CASSVTGASAQYF
. | few | TRBJ1-5 | TRBV18 | TGTGCCAGCTCAGCGGAGGGGAGCAATCAGCCCCAGCATTTT | CASSAEGSNQPQHF
. | once | TRBJ2-7 | TRBV18 | TGTGCCAGCTCACCACCGCAGGGAAGGACCTACGAGCAGTACTTC | CASSPPQGRTYEQYF
. | . | TRBJ2-7 | TRBV2 | TGTGCCAGCAGTGACCGGTCCAGGGCCAGTTACGAGCAGTACTTC | CASSDRSRASYEQYF
TRBD2 | many | TRBJ2-1 | TRBV9 | TGTGCCAGCAGCGTTAGCGGGGGGGCTCTCAACAATGAGCAGTTCTTC | CASSVSGGALNNEQFF
TRBD1 | . | TRBJ2-7 | TRBV5-1 | TGCGCCAGCAGCTTACCGGGACAGCCCTACGAGCAGTACTTC | CASSLPGQPYEQYF
TRBD1 | . | TRBJ1-2 | TRBV7-2 | TGTGCCAGCAGCTTAGTAGGGACAGGGCACTATGGCTACACCTTC | CASSLVGTGHYGYTF
. | few | TRBJ1-4 | TRBV12-5 | TGTGCTAGTGGTTTGCCCACAGGAGACTATAATGAAAAACTGTTTTTT | CASGLPTGDYNEKLFF
. | once | TRBJ1-1 | TRBV27 | TGTGCCAGCAGTTTTGAGGGGGGTTCCGCTGAAGCTTTCTTT | CASSFEGGSAEAFF
TRBD1 | . | TRBJ1-6 | TRBV19 | TGTGCCAGTAGTAGGACAGGGGGAGAATCACCCCTCCACTTT | CASSRTGGESPLHF
TRBD1 | few | TRBJ2-2 | TRBV7-8 | TGTGCCAGCAGCTCGCGGGACAGGGGGCGCGGGTACACCGGGGAGCTGTTTTTT | CASSSRDRGRGYTGELFF
. | . | TRBJ2-7 | TRBV7-2 | TGTGCCAGCAGCTTAACAAGAAGCTCCTACGAGCAGTACTTC | CASSLTRSSYEQYF
. | medium-sized | TRBJ2-2 | TRBV5-4 | TGTGCCAGCAGATATTACTCGCTCGCGTCCGGGGAGCTGTTTTTT | CASRYYSLASGELFF
. | . | TRBJ2-3 | TRBV2 | TGTGCCACGTCTTTTGCGGGCGTCACAGATACGCAGTATTTT | CATSFAGVTDTQYF
. | . | TRBJ2-1 | TRBV28 | TGTGCCAGCAGTTTGGCAGGTAACTCCTACAATGAGCAGTTCTTC | CASSLAGNSYNEQFF
. | . | TRBJ2-5 | TRBV4-2 | TGTGCCAGCAGCCAAGCACTAGCAGACCTCGAGACCCAGTACTTC | CASSQALADLETQYF
. | . | TRBJ2-7 | TRBV20-1 | TGCAGTGCTGGGGGCAGGGTCGACGAGCAGTACTTC | CSAGGRVDEQYF
TRBD1 | . | TRBJ1-3 | TRBV7-9 | TGTGCCAGCAGTCTACAGGGGTTCTCTGGAAACACCATATATTTT | CASSLQGFSGNTIYF
TRBD1 | . | TRBJ1-2 | TRBV25-1 | TGTGCCAGCAGTCGACAGGGGGTCTATGGCTACACCTTC | CASSRQGVYGYTF
. | . | TRBJ1-5 | TRBV12-3/TRBV12-4 | TGTGCCAGCAGTCCAGAACGGGGGTTTCAGCCCCAGCATTTT | CASSPERGFQPQHF
TRBD1 | . | TRBJ2-3 | TRBV24-1 | TGTGCCACTAGGGACAGGGGAGGTACAGATACGCAGTATTTT | CATRDRGGTDTQYF
TRBD2 | few | TRBJ2-5 | TRBV3-1 | TGTGCCAGCAGCCAAGATTTGACTAGCGGGGGTCGGGAGACCCAGTACTTC | CASSQDLTSGGRETQYF
TRBD2 | . | TRBJ2-1 | TRBV20-1 | TGCAGTGCTAGACAGCGGGGGAGGTTCTACAATGAGCAGTTCTTC | CSARQRGRFYNEQFF
. | . | TRBJ1-5 | TRBV6-2/TRBV6-3 | TGTGCCAGCAGCTTCAGTCTGGATAATAGCAATCAGCCCCAGCATTTT | CASSFSLDNSNQPQHF
TRBD1 | . | TRBJ2-7 | TRBV4-1 | TGCGCCAGCAGCCAAGAGACAGGGACAGGGCTCTACGAGCAGTACTTC | CASSQETGTGLYEQYF
. | . | TRBJ1-1 | TRBV6-6 | TGTGCCAGCTTCTCCGGTGGGGGTGAAGCTTTCTTT | CASFSGGGEAFF